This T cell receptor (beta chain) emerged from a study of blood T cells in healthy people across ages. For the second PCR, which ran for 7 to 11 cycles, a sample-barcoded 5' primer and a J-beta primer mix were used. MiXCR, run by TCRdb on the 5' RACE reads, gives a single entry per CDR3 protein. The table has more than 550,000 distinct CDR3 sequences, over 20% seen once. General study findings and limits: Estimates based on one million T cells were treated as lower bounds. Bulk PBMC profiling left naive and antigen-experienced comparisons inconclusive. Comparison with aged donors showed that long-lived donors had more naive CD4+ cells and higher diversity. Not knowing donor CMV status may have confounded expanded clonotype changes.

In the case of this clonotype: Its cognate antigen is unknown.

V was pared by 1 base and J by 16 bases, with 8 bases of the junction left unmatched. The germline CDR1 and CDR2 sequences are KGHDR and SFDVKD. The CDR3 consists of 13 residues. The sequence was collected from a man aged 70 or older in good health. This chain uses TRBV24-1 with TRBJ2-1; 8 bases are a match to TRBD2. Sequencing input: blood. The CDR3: CATSDFDAGGQFF. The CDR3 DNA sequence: TGTGCCACCAGTGATTTTGACGCGGGAGGTCAATTCTTC.